The 3 T cell receptor beta chains reported below all come from one sample, sequenced in a study of CDR3 diversity in severe acne. TCRdb reprocessed the PCR reads via MiXCR and lists one record per CDR3 protein. The sample lists tens of thousands of distinct CDR3 sequences, under 65% seen once, with roughly an eighth in the top ten. The sample was blood. Source of these receptors: a male donor in good health, without acne.

The gene calls are TRBV2 and TRBJ1-2, with TRBD1 as a possible D gene (6 bases). The length of the CDR3 is 12 residues. CDR1 is SNHLY and CDR2 is FYNNEI in the germline V gene. The ends were cut back, 7 bases at V and 7 bases at J, with 13 bases in the middle. CDR3 DNA sequence: TGTGCCAGCAACCTACAGGGCTCTGGCTACACCTTC. It encodes CASNLQGSGYTF.

The sample holds many counts of this clonotype. The CDR3 sequence is CASSLFLYSNQPQHF. The CDR3 region has the DNA TGTGCCAGTAGTCTGTTCCTTTATAGCAATCAGCCCCAGCATTTT. The genes are TRBV19 and TRBJ1-5, with D unresolved. The germline gives CDR1 LNHDA, CDR2 SQIVND (reference sequence). The V gene lost 5 bases and the J gene lost 0 bases, with 11 bases spanning the gap. The CDR3 loop spans 15 amino acids.

This clonotype was recorded at least ten times. This rearrangement joins TRBV27 to TRBJ1-1, with D unresolved. The CDR3 consists of 14 residues. Germline CDR1 reads MNHEY; CDR2 reads SMNVEV (reference sequence). V dropped 4 bases and J dropped 6 bases, with 15 bases sitting between them. For the CDR3, the DNA is TGTGCCAGCAGTTCCCTTTATTCGGGCCCTGAAGCTTTCTTT. Translating gives CASSSLYSGPEAFF.